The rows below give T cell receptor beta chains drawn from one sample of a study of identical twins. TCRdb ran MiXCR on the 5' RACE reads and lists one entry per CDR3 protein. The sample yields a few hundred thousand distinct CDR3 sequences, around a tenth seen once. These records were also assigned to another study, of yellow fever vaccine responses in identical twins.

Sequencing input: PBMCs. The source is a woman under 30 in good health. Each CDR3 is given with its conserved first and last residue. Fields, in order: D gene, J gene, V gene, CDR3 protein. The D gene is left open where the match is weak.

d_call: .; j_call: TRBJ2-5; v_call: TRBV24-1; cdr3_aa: CATSEASTGQETQYF
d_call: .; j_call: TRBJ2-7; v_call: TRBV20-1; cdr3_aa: CSARAWAGTAYEQYF
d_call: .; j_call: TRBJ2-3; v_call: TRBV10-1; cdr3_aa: CASSESGGQDTDTQYF
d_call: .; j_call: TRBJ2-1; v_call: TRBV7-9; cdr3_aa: CASSSPGPQFF
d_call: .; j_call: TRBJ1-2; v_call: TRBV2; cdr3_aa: CASTSVINYGYTF
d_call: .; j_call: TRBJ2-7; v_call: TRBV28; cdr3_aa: CASSLYSLDSYEQYF
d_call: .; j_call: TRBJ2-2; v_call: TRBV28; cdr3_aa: CASRPVIPFTGELVF
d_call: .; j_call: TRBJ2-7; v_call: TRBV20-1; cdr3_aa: CSARVTGGTNYEQYF
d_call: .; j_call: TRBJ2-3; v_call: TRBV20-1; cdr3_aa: CSRSVPSDTQYF
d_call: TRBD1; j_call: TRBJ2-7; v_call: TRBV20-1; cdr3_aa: CSAKTGTGAYEQYF
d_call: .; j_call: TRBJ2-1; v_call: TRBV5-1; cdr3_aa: CASSLRLSYNEQFF
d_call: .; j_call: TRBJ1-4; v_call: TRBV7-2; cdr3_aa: CASSVGPGVGKLFF
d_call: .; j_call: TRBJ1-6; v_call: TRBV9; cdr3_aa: CASSVATGQLINSPLHF
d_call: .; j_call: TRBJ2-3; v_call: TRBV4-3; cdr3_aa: CASSQGRGLEQYF
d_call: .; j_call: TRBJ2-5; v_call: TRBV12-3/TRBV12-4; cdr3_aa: CASSFGDQETQYF
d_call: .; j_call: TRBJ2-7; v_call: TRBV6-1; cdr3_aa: CASRRLPSSYEQYF
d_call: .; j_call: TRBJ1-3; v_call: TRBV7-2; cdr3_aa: CASSWTDSGNTIYF
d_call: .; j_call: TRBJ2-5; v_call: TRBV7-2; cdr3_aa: CASSLGAAAQETQYF
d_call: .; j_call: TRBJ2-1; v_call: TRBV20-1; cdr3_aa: CSARDLPAGYNEQFF
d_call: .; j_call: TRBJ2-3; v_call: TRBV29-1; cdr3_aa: CSVVSTDTQYF
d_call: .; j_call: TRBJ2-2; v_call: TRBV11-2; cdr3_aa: CASSQSTGVANTGELFF
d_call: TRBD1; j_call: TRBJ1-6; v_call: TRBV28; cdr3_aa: CASSAMDRDNSPLHF
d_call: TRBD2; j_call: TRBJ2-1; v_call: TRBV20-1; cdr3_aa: CSASTSESSYNEQFF
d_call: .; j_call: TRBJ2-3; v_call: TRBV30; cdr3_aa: CAWRAKPGHTKVADTQYF
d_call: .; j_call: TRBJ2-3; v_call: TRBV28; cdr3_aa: CASSQWGASTDTQYF
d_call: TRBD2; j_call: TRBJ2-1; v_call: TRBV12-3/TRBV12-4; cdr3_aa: CASSFRLAGEITYNEQFF
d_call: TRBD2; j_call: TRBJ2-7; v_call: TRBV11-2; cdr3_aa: CASSSGLAGLYEQYF
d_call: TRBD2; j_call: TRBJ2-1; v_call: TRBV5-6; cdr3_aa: CASSYRGLAAEQFF
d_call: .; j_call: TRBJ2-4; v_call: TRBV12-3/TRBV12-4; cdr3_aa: CASSLRVDRTSQNIQYF
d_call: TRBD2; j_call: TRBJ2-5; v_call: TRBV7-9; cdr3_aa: CASSSGGAGQETQYF
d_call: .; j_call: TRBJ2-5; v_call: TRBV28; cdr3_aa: CASSPGQLRETQYF
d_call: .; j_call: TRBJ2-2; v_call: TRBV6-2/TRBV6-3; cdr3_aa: CASSSVVVWELFF
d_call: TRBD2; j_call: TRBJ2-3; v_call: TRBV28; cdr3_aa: CASKSSASGGTDTQYF
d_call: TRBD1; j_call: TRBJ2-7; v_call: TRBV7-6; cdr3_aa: CASSYLQGAGYEQYF
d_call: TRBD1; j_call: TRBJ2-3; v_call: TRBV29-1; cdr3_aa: CSVVTGARTDTQYF